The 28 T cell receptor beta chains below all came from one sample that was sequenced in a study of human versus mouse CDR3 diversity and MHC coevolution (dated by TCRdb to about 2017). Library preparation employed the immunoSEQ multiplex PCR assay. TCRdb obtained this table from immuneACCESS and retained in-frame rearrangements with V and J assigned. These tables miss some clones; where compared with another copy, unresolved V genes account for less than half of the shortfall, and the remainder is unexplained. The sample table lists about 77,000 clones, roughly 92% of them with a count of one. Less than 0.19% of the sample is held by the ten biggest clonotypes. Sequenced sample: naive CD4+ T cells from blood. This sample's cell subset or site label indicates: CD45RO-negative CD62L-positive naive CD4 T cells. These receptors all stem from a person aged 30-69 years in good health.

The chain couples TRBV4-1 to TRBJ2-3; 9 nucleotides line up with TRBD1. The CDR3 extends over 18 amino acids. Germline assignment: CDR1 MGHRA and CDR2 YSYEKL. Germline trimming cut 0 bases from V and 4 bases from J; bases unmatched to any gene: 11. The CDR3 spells CASSQDAGTGLSPDTQYF. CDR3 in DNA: TGCGCCAGCAGCCAAGATGCAGGGACAGGGCTCTCCCCAGATACGCAGTATTTT.

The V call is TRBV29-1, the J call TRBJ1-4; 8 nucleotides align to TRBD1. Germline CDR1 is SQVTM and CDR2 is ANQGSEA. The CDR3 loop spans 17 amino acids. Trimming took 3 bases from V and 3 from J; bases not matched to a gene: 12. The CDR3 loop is CSVESPTRTGPNEKLFF. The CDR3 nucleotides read TGCAGCGTTGAGTCCCCCACTCGGACAGGGCCTAATGAAAAACTGTTTTTT.

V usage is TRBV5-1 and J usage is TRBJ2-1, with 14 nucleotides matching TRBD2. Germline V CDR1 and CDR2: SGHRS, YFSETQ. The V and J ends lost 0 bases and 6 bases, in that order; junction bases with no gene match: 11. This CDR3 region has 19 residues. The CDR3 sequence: CASSLARLAGGPSINEQFF. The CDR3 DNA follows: TGCGCCAGCAGCTTGGCACGACTAGCGGGGGGGCCGTCTATCAATGAGCAGTTCTTC.

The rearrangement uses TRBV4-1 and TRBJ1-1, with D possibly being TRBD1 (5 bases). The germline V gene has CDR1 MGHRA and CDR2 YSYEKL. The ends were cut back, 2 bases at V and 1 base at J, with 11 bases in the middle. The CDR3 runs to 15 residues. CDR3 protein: CASSQLVTANTEAFF. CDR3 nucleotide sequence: TGCGCCAGCAGCCAACTCGTGACAGCGAACACTGAAGCTTTCTTT.

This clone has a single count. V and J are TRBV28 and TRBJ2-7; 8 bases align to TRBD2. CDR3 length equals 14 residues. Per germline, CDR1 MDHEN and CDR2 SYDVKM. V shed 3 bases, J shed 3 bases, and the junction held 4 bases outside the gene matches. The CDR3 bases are TGTGCCAGCAGTTTCCGGGGGGGGTACTACGAGCAGTACTTC. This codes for CASSFRGGYYEQYF.

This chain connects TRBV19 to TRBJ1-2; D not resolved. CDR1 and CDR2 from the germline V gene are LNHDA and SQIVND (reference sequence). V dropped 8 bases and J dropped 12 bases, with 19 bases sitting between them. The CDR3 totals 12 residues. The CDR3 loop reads CASRSGGAPHTF. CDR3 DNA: TGTGCCAGTCGCTCTGGCGGCGCCCCTCACACCTTC.

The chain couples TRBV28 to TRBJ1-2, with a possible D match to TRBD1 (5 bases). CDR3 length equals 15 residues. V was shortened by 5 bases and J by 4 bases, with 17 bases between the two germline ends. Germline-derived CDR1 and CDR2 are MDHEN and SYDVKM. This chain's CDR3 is CASSAPTATGYGYTF. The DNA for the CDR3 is TGTGCCAGCAGTGCCCCGACAGCCACCGGCTATGGCTACACCTTC.

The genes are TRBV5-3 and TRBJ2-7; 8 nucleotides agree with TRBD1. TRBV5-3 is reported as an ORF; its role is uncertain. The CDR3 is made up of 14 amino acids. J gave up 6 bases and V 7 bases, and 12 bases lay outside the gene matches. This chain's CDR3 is CARYKGGRGPEQYF. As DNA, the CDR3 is TGTGCCAGATACAAAGGGGGCAGGGGGCCCGAGCAGTACTTC.

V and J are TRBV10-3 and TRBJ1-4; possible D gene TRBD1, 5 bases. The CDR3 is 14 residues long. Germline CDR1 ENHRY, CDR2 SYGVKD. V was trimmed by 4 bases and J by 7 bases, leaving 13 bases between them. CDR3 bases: TGTGCCATCAGTGTCGGGGGGAGCGGTGAAAAACTGTTTTTT. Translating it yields CAISVGGSGEKLFF.

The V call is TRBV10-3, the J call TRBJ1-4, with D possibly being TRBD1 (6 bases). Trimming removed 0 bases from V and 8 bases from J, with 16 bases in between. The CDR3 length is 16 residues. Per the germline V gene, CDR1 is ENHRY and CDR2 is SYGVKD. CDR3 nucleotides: TGTGCCATCAGTGAGTCGGATACAGGGTTTGGCGAAAAACTGTTTTTT. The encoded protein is CAISESDTGFGEKLFF.

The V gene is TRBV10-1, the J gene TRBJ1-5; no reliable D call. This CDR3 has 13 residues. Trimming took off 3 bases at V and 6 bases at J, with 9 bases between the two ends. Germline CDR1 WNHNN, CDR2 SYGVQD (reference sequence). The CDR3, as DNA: TGCGCCAGCAGTGAAGGGAGGGCTCAGCCCCAGCATTTT. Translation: CASSEGRAQPQHF.

Here the CDR3 reads CASSLRGGLADTQYF. The CDR3 DNA sequence: TGCGCCAGCAGCTTGCGCGGGGGTCTGGCAGATACGCAGTATTTT. The V gene is TRBV5-1, the J gene TRBJ2-3, with TRBD2 matching over 7 bases. Germline CDR1 and CDR2: SGHRS and YFSETQ. The CDR3 spans 15 residues. V was pared by 1 base and J by 4 bases, with 6 bases of the junction left unmatched.

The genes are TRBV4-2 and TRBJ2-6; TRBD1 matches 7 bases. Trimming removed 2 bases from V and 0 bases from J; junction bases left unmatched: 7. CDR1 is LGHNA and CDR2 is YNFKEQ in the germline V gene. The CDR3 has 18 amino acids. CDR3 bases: TGTGCCAGCAGCCAAAACCGGGACAGAAACTCTGGGGCCAACGTCCTGACTTTC. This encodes CASSQNRDRNSGANVLTF.

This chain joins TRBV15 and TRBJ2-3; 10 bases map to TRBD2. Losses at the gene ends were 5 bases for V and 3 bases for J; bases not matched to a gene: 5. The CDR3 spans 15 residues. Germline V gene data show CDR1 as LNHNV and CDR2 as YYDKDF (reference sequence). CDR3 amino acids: CATSFSSGRTDTQYF. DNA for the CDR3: TGTGCCACCAGCTTTTCTAGCGGGAGAACAGATACGCAGTATTTT. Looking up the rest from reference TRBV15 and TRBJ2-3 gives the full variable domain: DAMVIQNPRYQVTQFGKPVTLSCSQTLNHNVMYWYQQKSSQAPKLLFHYYDKDFNNEADTPDNFQSRRPNTSFCFLDIRSPGLGDTAMYLCATSFSSGRTDTQYFGPGTRLTVL.

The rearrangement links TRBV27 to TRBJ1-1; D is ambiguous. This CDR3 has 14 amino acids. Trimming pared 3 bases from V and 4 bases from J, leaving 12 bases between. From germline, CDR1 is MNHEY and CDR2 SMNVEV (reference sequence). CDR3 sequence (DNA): TGTGCCAGCAGTTTCCTAACTTCTCCCACTGAAGCTTTCTTT. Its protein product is CASSFLTSPTEAFF.

This CDR3 is CASSVRLAGTDTQYF. The CDR3 DNA reads as TGTGCCAGCAGCGTCAGACTAGCAGGCACAGATACGCAGTATTTT. The chain links TRBV9 to TRBJ2-3; 7 bases map to TRBD2. The junction had 4 bases not matched to a gene; V was cut back by 2 bases and J by 1 base. The germline V gene encodes CDR1 SGDLS and CDR2 YYNGEE. CDR3 length equals 15 residues.

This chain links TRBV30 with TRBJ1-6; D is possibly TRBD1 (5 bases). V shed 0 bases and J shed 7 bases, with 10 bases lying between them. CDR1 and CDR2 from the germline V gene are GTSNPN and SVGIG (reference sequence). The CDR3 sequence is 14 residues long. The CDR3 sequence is CAWSVSGGNSPLHF. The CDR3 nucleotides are TGTGCCTGGAGTGTATCCGGGGGAAATTCACCCCTCCACTTT.

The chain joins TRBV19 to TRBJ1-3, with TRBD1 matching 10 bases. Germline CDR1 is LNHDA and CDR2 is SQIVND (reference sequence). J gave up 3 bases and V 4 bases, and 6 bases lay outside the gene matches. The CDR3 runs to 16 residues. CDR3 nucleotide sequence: TGTGCCAGTAGTACCACCGGGACAGGGGTTGGAAACACCATATATTTT. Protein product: CASSTTGTGVGNTIYF.

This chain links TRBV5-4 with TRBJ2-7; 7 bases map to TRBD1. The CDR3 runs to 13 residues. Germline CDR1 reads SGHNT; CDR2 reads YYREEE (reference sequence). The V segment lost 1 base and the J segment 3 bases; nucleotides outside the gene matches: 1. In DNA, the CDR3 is TGTGCCAGCAGCTTGTCAGGGGGCTACGAGCAGTACTTC. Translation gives CASSLSGGYEQYF.

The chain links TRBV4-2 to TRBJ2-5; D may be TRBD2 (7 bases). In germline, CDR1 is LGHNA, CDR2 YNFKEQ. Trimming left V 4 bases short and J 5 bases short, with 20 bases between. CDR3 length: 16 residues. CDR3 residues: CASSPGGGPRVETQYF. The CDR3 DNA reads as TGTGCCAGCAGCCCGGGGGGCGGGCCCCGTGTTGAGACCCAGTACTTC.

CDR3 sequence: CAWSVILNEKLFF. The CDR3 region has the DNA TGTGCCTGGAGTGTAATCCTTAATGAAAAACTGTTTTTT. The chain is built from TRBV30 and TRBJ1-4, with D unresolved. Trimming stripped 0 bases from V and 4 bases from J, with 6 bases between. CDR1 and CDR2 (germline): GTSNPN, SVGIG (reference sequence). The CDR3 runs to 13 residues.

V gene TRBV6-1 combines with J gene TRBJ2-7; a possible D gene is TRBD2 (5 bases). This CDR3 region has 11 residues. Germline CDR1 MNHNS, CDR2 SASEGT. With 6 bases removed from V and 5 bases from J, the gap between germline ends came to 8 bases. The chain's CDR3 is CASRPGDEQYF. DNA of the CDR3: TGTGCCAGCAGGCCCGGGGACGAGCAGTACTTC.

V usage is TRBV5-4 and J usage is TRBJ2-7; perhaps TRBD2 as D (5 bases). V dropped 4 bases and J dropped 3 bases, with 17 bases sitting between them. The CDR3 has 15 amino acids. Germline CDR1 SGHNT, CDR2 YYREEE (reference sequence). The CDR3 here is CASSPHTSSDYEQYF. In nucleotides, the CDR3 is TGTGCCAGCAGCCCACATACTAGTTCGGACTACGAGCAGTACTTC.

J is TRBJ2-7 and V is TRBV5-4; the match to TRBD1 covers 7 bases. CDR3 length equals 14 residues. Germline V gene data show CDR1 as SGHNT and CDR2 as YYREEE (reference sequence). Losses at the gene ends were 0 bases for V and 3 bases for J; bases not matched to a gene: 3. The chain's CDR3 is CASSLEGQSYEQYF. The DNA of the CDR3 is TGTGCCAGCAGCTTGGAGGGACAGAGCTACGAGCAGTACTTC.

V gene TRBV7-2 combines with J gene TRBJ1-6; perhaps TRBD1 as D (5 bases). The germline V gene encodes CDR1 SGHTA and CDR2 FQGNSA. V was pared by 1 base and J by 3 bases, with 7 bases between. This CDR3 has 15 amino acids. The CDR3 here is CASSLGQYYNSPLHF. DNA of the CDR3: TGTGCCAGCAGCTTAGGACAGTACTATAATTCACCCCTCCACTTT.

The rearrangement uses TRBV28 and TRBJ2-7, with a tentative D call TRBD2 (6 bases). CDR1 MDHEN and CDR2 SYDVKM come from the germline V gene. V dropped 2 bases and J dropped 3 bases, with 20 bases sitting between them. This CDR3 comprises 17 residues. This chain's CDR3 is CASSLPTGAGNDYEQYF. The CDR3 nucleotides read TGTGCCAGCAGTTTACCCACTGGGGCGGGAAACGACTACGAGCAGTACTTC.

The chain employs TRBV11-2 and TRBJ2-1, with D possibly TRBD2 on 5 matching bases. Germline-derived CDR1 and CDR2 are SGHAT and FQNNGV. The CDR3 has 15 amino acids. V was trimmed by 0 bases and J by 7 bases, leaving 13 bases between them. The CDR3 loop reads CASSLDFGIGNEQFF. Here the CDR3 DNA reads TGTGCCAGCAGCTTAGATTTCGGGATTGGGAATGAGCAGTTCTTC.

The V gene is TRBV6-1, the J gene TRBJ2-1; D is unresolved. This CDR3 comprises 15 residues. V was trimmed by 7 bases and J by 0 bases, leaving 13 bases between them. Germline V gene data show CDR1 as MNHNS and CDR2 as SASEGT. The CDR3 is CASTLRPPSYNEQFF. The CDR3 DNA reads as TGTGCCAGCACCCTGCGCCCCCCCTCCTACAATGAGCAGTTCTTC.